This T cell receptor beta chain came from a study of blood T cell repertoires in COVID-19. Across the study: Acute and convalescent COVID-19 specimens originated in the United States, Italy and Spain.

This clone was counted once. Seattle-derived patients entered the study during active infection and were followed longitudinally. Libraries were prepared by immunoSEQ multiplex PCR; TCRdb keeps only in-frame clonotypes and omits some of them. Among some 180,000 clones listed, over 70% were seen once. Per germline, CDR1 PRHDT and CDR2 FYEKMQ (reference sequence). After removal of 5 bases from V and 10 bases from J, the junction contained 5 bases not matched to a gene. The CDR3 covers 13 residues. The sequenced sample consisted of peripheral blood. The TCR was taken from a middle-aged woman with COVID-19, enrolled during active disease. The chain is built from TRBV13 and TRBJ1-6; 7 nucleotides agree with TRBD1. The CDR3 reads CASSRTGKSPLHF. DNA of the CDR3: TGTGCCAGCAGCCGGACAGGTAAGTCACCCCTCCACTTT. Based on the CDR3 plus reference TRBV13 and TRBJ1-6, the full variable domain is AAGVIQSPRHLIKEKRETATLKCYPIPRHDTVYWYQQGPGQDPQFLISFYEKMQSDKGSIPDRFSAQQFSDYHSELNMSSLELGDSALYFCASSRTGKSPLHFGNGTRLTVT.